Listed here is a single T cell receptor beta chain. A single count supports this clone. It has no known antigen specificity. Per-base qualities were not stored, and no clone one base away is much larger. In the prospective study, participants were roughly 18 to 100 years old, resided in fewer than 25 geographic areas of the United States, and were enrolled through a virtual design. In the prospective study, participants were assigned to cohorts based on the clinical history participants reported in a screening survey and a study questionnaire. Mobile phlebotomists in the prospective study collected whole blood, serum and a nasopharyngeal or oropharyngeal swab from every participant. Additional blood draws and questionnaires over a roughly two-month period could optionally be provided by prospective study participants. Before DNA extraction, blood samples from the prospective study were shipped at room temperature or frozen.

CDR1 and CDR2 (SGHDN, FVKESK) derive from the germline V gene. The V and J ends are trimmed by 1 base and 1 base, leaving 9 bases between them. Including cysteine and phenylalanine, the CDR3 has 15 amino acids. CDR3 DNA only is kept here, 45 bases in frame from base 1. TCRbeta CDR3 regions were amplified from genomic DNA using the immunoSEQ Assay, a bias-controlled multiplex PCR. The original methods were these. The number of nucleated cells in each sample was estimated from the amplification of reference gene primers within the assay. To quantify the absolute abundance of each unique TCRbeta CDR3 rearrangement, sequence reads were collapsed and filtered. For each sample, productive Simpson clonality was calculated by taking the square root of Simpson's diversity index across productive rearrangements. Held by TCRdb, this immuneACCESS table contains in-frame sequences only and omits some clones. Under half of the omission traces to an unresolved V gene where checked; the cause of the rest is unknown. V and J calls and clone size are those listed in that table; D and trimming were worked out from the DNA. For this sample the table gives approximately 190,000 clones, of which around 87% were detected only once. Approximately 25% of the sample is taken by the ten largest.

The data belong to a study of blood T cell repertoires in COVID-19 (TCRdb year 2020). Broadly, across the study: Recovered participants in ImmuneRACE Cohort 3 were defined as having two consecutive negative NP/OP PCR tests, clearance from a healthcare professional, or resolution of symptoms. The dataset comprised deeply sampled blood TCRbeta repertoires from subjects exposed to, actively infected with, or recovered from COVID-19. The repertoires were released in a freely available public database meant as a resource for research on the immune response to SARS-CoV-2. The collaborator samples originated in the United States, Italy and Spain and spanned the acute and convalescent phases of COVID-19. The prospective study material was composed of cDNA or gDNA derived from T cells, B-cell-depleted T cells, or PBMCs. Nearly every sample came with metadata listing a de-identified subject ID, COVID-19 status, age in years and sex. Samples were obtained from the ongoing ImmuneRACE study (first 160 participants) and from 1,254 subjects provided by 6 global collaborators. HLA class I and class II types, where available, came from metadata supplied by the sample provider rather than from assay-based typing. What the research found in general, with its limitations: The quantity of clinical and demographic metadata differed by source and by participant and was supplied without curation.

The receptor chain draws on TRBV14 and TRBJ2-3, with a tentative D gene TRBD2 over 6 matching bases. The source material was PBMCs or T cells enriched from blood (not recorded which). This TCR was recovered from a woman aged 40-49 years in a cohort exposed to, infected with or recovered from COVID-19 (not recorded which). The sequenced DNA is TGTGCCAGCAGCCAAGTAGCGGAGCGCACAGATACGCAGTATTTT. Translation gives CASSQVAERTDTQYF. The variable domain in full, with residues beyond the CDR3 obtained from the reference TRBV14 and TRBJ2-3 genes, is EAGVTQFPSHSVIEKGQTVTLRCDPISGHDNLYWYRRVMGKEIKFLLHFVKESKQDESGMPNNRFLAERTGGTYSTLKVQPAELEDSGVYFCASSQVAERTDTQYFGPGTRLTVL.